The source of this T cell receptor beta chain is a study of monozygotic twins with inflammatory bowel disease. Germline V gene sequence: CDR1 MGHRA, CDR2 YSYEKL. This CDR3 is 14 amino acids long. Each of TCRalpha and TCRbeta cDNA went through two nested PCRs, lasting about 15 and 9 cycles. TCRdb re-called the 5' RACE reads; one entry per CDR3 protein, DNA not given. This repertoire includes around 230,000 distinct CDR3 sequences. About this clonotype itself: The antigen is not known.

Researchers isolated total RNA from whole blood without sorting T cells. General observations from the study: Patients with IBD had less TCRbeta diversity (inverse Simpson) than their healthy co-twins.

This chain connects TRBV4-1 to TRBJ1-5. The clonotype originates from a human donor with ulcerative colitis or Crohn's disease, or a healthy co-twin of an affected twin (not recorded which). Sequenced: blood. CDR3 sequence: CASSQAGRVQPQHF.